Listed below are T cell receptor beta chains from one sample, sequenced in a study of control samples from healthy donors and cancer patients. Using immunoSEQ multiplex PCR, the repertoire was profiled, and TCRdb retains in-frame clones only, with some absent. The data show roughly 59,000 clones, 80% to 95% seen once. The sample taken for sequencing was PBMCs. Receptor source: a man between 40 and 49 years old with colorectal cancer. Both conserved end residues are trimmed from each CDR3. Each record gives: V gene, J gene, D gene, CDR3 protein. The D gene is left open where the match is weak.

TRBV4-2	TRBJ1-6	NA	ASSQDPGPVNSPLH
TRBV3-1/TRBV3-2	TRBJ2-5	NA	ASSPWTVSRERETQY
TRBV24-1	TRBJ1-5	NA	ATSDSYSNQPQH
TRBV7-9	TRBJ1-2	TRBD1	ASSSRDRYYGYT
TRBV7-9	TRBJ2-7	NA	ASSPKTGLTLYEQY
TRBV2	TRBJ2-2	NA	ASSVGRNTGELF
TRBV27	TRBJ2-1	TRBD2	ASRTSGGAYNEQF
TRBV6-5	TRBJ1-5	NA	ASSLGGSSNQPQH
TRBV7-2	TRBJ1-5	NA	ASSLDGGRNQPQH
TRBV2	TRBJ2-3	NA	ASSPTGFTDTQY
TRBV27	TRBJ1-2	TRBD1	ASSPRQGHGYT
TRBV6-1	TRBJ1-5	TRBD1	ASRTPGQYQPQH
TRBV27	TRBJ1-6	NA	ASSRRGSSYNSPLH
TRBV3-1/TRBV3-2	TRBJ2-2	NA	ASSQDQPGSGGELF
TRBV6-5	TRBJ2-2	TRBD1	ASRNGQGAPGELF
TRBV2	TRBJ2-1	NA	ASSIPNNEQF
TRBV6-5	TRBJ2-4	TRBD2	ASRSPGLGKNIQY
TRBV19	TRBJ1-5	NA	ATREGYQPQH
TRBV7-9	TRBJ2-1	TRBD1	ASSRTGASYNEQF
TRBV7-9	TRBJ2-2	NA	ASRAQGGITGELF
TRBV4-3	TRBJ1-2	TRBD1	ASSLIPDRNYGYT
TRBV7-3	TRBJ2-2	NA	ASSFGTNTGELF
TRBV6-4	TRBJ2-1	NA	ASSDSGSSYNEQF
TRBV18	TRBJ2-3	NA	ASSPRATNSWDTQY
TRBV7-3	TRBJ1-2	NA	ASSLGPSSGGYT
TRBV5-1	TRBJ1-4	TRBD1	ASSLLTGQGAQRGGEKLF
TRBV27	TRBJ2-2	TRBD2	ASSLASGGNTGELF
TRBV19	TRBJ2-3	NA	ASRVTSTDTQY
TRBV2	TRBJ1-1	TRBD1	ASSRTGGRTEAF
TRBV29-1	TRBJ2-1	NA	SVEGGWGEQF
TRBV29-1	TRBJ1-2	NA	SVAKEGEGYGYT
TRBV3-1/TRBV3-2	TRBJ1-6	NA	ASSQPGTSPLH
TRBV6-5	TRBJ2-3	NA	ASSYAQTTDTQY
TRBV5-5	TRBJ1-5	NA	ASSFGQGDQPQH
TRBV5-1	TRBJ2-3	NA	ASRSGVAGNTDTQY
TRBV25-1	TRBJ1-6	NA	ASSDSRRGGARSPLH
TRBV5-4	TRBJ2-1	NA	ASSSGTSRANNEQF
TRBV7-6	TRBJ1-5	NA	ASSARQAGGDSNQPQH
TRBV6-5	TRBJ1-2	NA	ASSPAAGGYT
TRBV2	TRBJ1-6	TRBD1	ASSELGRGQSPLH
TRBV18	TRBJ1-2	TRBD1	ASSRDRGPNDGYT